This TCR beta chain was identified in a study of identical twins. Trimming stripped 0 bases from V and 5 bases from J, with 9 bases between. This CDR3 spans 14 amino acids. Germline V lookup: CDR1 LGHNA, CDR2 YNFKEQ. Study-level results: Findings depended on cross-sectional statistics rather than tracking the same donors. Among beta out-of-frame sequences, excess sharing between twins appeared weaker. High-abundance cord blood beta clonotypes had fewer insertions; memory repertoires showed none. Analyses based on zero insertions could be partly confounded by invariant MAIT and iNKT cells.

TCRdb re-derived calls from the 5' RACE reads in MiXCR, one entry per CDR3 protein. The sample gives some 660,000 distinct CDR3 sequences, under 9% of which show up once; approximately 0.96% is in the top ten. Of note for this clonotype: The target antigen is unknown.

These same data were also listed under a study on yellow fever vaccine responses in identical twins.

The receptor's source is a woman aged 18-29 years in good health. The chain has TRBV4-2 and TRBJ2-3; unclear D gene. Sequencing input: PBMCs. The CDR3 DNA follows: TGTGCCAGCAGCCAAGAAAGAATCGGAGATACGCAGTATTTT. Translation: CASSQERIGDTQYF.